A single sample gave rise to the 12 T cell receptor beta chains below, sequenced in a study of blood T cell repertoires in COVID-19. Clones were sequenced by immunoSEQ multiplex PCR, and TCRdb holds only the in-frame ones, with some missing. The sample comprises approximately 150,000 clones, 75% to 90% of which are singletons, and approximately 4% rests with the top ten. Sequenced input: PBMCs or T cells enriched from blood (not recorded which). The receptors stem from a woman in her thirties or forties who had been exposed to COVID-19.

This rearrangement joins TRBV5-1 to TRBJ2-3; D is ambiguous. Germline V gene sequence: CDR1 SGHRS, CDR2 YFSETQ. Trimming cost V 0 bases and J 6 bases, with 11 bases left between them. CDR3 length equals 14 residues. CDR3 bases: TGCGCCAGCAGCTTGGGAGAGGCGGCGGATACGCAGTATTTT. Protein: CASSLGEAADTQYF.

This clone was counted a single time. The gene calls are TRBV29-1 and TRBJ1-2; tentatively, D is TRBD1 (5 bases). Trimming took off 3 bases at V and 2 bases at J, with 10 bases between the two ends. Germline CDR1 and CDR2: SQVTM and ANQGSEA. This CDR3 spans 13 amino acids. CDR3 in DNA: TGCAGCGTTGACGGGGGTTCGAACTATGGCTACACCTTC. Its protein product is CSVDGGSNYGYTF.

Written as DNA, the CDR3 is TGTGCCAGCCGGGACAGAGTTCACACCGGGGAGCTGTTTTTT. Translating it yields CASRDRVHTGELFF. V gene TRBV27 combines with J gene TRBJ2-2; the match to TRBD1 covers 7 bases. V lost 8 bases to trimming and J lost 3 bases; unmatched junction nucleotides: 6. The CDR3 has 14 residues. Germline CDR1 reads MNHEY; CDR2 reads SMNVEV (reference sequence).

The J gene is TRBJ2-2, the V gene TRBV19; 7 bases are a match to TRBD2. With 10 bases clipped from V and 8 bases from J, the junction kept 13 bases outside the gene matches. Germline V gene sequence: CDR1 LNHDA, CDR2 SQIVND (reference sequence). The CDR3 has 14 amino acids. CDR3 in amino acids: CATLGGRRGGELFF. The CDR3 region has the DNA TGTGCCACCCTCGGGGGGAGGAGGGGAGGGGAGCTGTTTTTT.

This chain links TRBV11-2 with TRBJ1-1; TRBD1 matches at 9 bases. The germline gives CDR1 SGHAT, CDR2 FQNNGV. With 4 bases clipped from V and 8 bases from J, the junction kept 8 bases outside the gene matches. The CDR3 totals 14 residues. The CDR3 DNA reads TGTGCCAGCAGCTCTCCAAACAGGGGGCCGGAAGCTTTCTTT. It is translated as CASSSPNRGPEAFF.

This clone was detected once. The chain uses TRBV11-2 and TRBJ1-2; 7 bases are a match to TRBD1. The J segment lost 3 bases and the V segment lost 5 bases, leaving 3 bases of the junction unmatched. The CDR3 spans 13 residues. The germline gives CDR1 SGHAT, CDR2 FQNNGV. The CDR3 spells CASSSTGDYGYTF. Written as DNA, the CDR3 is TGTGCCAGCAGCAGCACAGGGGACTATGGCTACACCTTC.

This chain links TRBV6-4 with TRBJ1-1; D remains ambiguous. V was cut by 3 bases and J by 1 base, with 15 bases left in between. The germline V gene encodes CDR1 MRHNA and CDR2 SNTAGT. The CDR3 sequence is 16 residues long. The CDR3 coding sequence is TGTGCCAGCAGTGAGGCCCAGGAGGTAGGGAACACTGAAGCTTTCTTT. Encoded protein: CASSEAQEVGNTEAFF.

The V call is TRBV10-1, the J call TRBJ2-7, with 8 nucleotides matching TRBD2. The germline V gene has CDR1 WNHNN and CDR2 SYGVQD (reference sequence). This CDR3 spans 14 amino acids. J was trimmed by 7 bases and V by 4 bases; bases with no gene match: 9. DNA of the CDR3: TGCGCCAGCAGTGTCGGGACTAGTGTTGGAGAGCAGTACTTC. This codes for CASSVGTSVGEQYF.

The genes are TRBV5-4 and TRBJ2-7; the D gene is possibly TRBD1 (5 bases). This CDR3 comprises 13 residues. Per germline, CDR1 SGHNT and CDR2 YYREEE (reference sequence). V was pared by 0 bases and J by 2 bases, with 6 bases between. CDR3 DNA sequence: TGTGCCAGCAGCTTGGGCAGGGCCTACGAGCAGTACTTC. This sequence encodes CASSLGRAYEQYF.

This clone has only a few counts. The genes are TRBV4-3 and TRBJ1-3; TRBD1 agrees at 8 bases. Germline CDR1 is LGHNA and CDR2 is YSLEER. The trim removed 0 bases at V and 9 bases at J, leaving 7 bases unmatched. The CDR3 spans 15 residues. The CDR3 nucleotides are TGCGCCAGCAGCCAAGATGGGCAGGGGGCAGTCACCATATATTTT. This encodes CASSQDGQGAVTIYF.

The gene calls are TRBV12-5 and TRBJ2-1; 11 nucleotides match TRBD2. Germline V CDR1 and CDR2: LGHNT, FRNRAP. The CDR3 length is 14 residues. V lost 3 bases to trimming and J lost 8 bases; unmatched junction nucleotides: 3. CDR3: CASGFSGGAYEQFF. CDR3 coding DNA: TGTGCTAGTGGTTTTAGCGGGGGGGCATATGAGCAGTTCTTC.

CDR3 nucleotide sequence: TGTGCCAGCAGCTCTACCAGCAGGGTATCCACAGATACGCAGTATTTT. Its protein product is CASSSTSRVSTDTQYF. The chain combines TRBV5-5 with TRBJ2-3; tentative D call: TRBD1 (5 bases). This CDR3 has 16 residues. V was shortened by 3 bases and J by 2 bases, with 16 bases between the two germline ends. Germline CDR1 SGHKS, CDR2 YYEKEE (reference sequence).